The present T cell receptor beta chain was sequenced within a study of cytomegalovirus exposure and HLA in healthy donors. At the level of the study: In a later analysis, the 100 to 150 validation repertoires were reported to have used the same platform as the roughly 600 first-cohort repertoires.

Findings and caveats of the study: TCR beta chains numbering some 160 were designated cytomegalovirus-associated. Subsequent analysis found a tendency for first-cohort TCR clusters to co-occur within the 120 or so validation repertoires.

The donors were part of the validation cohort of 100 to 150 subjects. That cohort was separate from the first cohort, which comprised roughly 670 subjects. The V end lost 7 bases, the J end lost 8 bases, and 14 bases lay between the germline ends. The V gene's germline CDR1 is SNHLY and CDR2 FYNNEI. The CDR3 extends over 13 amino acids. On this clone itself: Its antigen is unknown.

Sequencing was performed with immunoSEQ multiplex PCR; in TCRdb, only in-frame clones are kept and a portion is missing. The sample yields under 140,000 clones, about nine tenths seen once. This chain connects TRBV2 to TRBJ2-2, with a tentative D call TRBD1 (6 bases). Sequenced sample: PBMCs. This TCR came from a woman aged 18-35 years in good health and CMV-seronegative. This CDR3 is CASTLEQGGELFF. As DNA, the CDR3 is TGTGCCAGCACCCTTGAGCAGGGGGGGGAGCTGTTTTTT.